The text below deals with one T cell receptor beta chain. Its antigen remains unidentified. This CDR3 is built from 14 residues. Germline V lookup: CDR1 MNHEY, CDR2 SVGEGT. Trimming took 6 bases from V and 10 from J; bases not matched to a gene: 11. MiXCR was run by TCRdb on the reads, yielding one entry per CDR3 protein. The table records some 680,000 distinct CDR3 sequences, 35% to 40% of them present only once. These data originate in a study of T cell repertoires in cytomegalovirus infection. On the study more broadly: It can be stated that public TCR beta signatures indicated CMV infection as well as a matching HLA type.

Points from the study as a whole: Frequencies of public TCR beta families were cumulated, and this identified carriers of CMV plus the relevant HLA.

The chain is built from TRBV6-2 or TRBV6-3 and TRBJ1-5, with 8 bases aligning to TRBD1. Input material: PBMCs. This TCR derives from a human donor in good health (CMV status not recorded). Some clones in this sample may be carry-over from other donors' samples. CDR3 in amino acids: CASRQGGGGHPQHF. DNA for the CDR3: TGTGCCAGCAGACAGGGGGGCGGGGGTCACCCCCAGCATTTT.